Following are 32 T cell receptor beta chains from one sample sequenced in a study of cytomegalovirus exposure and HLA in healthy donors (dated by TCRdb to about 2017). Receptor amplification or capture employed the immunoSEQ multiplex PCR assay. A mixture of 60 forward primers for TCR Vbeta segments and 13 reverse primers for TCR Jbeta segments was used in the multiplex PCR. TCRdb mirrors the immuneACCESS table, restricted to in-frame sequences. Some clones are absent from its copies; in checked studies, under half trace to an unresolved V gene, and the reason for the others is unknown. The sample table holds about 170,000 clones, of which around 80% were seen once. The ten largest clones add up to 0.65% to 0.85% of the sample. The sample consisted of PBMCs. These receptors were collected from a female donor in good health and CMV-seronegative.

This clone was observed a single time. No conserved phenylalanine or tryptophan ends this CDR3, so it is likely a read error. The limits of the CDR3 on the DNA are not certain, so only TCRdb's listed CDR3 is given. This chain links TRBV27 with TRBJ2-7; the D call TRBD2 from the table was never checked on the DNA. Germline CDR1 MNHEY, CDR2 SMNVEV (reference sequence). The CDR3 is 13 residues long, ends included. CDR3 sequence reads: CASSLIGSASLIL.

The CDR3 nucleotides read TGTGCCAGCAGCTTGGCCGGCCGACTTAGCACAGATACGCAGTATTTT. Residues: CASSLAGRLSTDTQYF. The rearrangement joins TRBV5-5 to TRBJ2-3, with no clear D. The CDR3 is 16 amino acids. The germline V gene encodes CDR1 SGHKS and CDR2 YYEKEE (reference sequence). V was clipped by 0 bases and J by 0 bases, with 11 bases between them.

The chain has TRBV28 and TRBJ2-3; 9 nucleotides agree with TRBD2. Germline CDR1 MDHEN, CDR2 SYDVKM. The V and J ends lost 7 bases and 5 bases, in that order; junction bases with no gene match: 4. The CDR3 extends over 13 amino acids. Here the CDR3 DNA reads TGTGCCAGCATAGCGGGAGTCATAGATACGCAGTATTTT. Its protein product is CASIAGVIDTQYF. Combining the CDR3 with reference TRBV28 and TRBJ2-3 gives the whole variable domain DVKVTQSSRYLVKRTGEKVFLECVQDMDHENMFWYRQDPGLGLRLIYFSYDVKMKEKGDIPEGYSVSREKKERFSLILESASTNQTSMYLCASIAGVIDTQYFGPGTRLTVL.

Written as DNA, the CDR3 is TGTGCCAGCAGTGAAACTAGCGGGGCCCAGGATACGCAGTATTTT. It codes for CASSETSGAQDTQYF. The rearrangement links TRBV6-1 to TRBJ2-3, with 10 bases lining up with TRBD2. The germline gives CDR1 MNHNS, CDR2 SASEGT. This CDR3 comprises 15 residues. After removal of 2 bases from V and 6 bases from J, the junction contained 5 bases not matched to a gene.

This clone was detected once. J is TRBJ2-3 and V is TRBV4-2; 7 bases map to TRBD2. The trim removed 1 base at V and 0 bases at J, leaving 7 bases unmatched. Germline V gene sequence: CDR1 LGHNA, CDR2 YNFKEQ. The CDR3 length is 17 residues. In DNA form, the CDR3 reads TGTGCCAGCAGCCAAGTGTCTAGCGGAACTAGCACAGATACGCAGTATTTT. Residues: CASSQVSSGTSTDTQYF.

The chain is built from TRBV5-5 and TRBJ1-1; unclear D gene. Germline-derived CDR1 and CDR2 are SGHKS and YYEKEE (reference sequence). The CDR3 length is 14 residues. V was trimmed by 1 base and J by 8 bases, leaving 15 bases between them. The CDR3 protein is CASSLFDRAGEAFF. Here the CDR3 DNA reads TGTGCCAGCAGCTTGTTTGATAGAGCAGGAGAAGCTTTCTTT.

The chain's CDR3 is CASSSQVLSNQPQHF. CDR3 bases: TGTGCCAGCAGCTCTCAGGTGTTGAGCAATCAGCCCCAGCATTTT. The chain carries TRBV5-5 and TRBJ1-5; D not resolved. The CDR3 is 15 amino acids. The germline V gene has CDR1 SGHKS and CDR2 YYEKEE (reference sequence). Trimming cost V 3 bases and J 1 base, with 11 bases left between them.

This sequence joins TRBV6-1 and TRBJ1-1, with 9 bases matching TRBD1. Germline loops: CDR1 MNHNS, CDR2 SASEGT. V lost 6 bases and J lost 5; bases outside the gene matches: 10. The CDR3 extends over 15 amino acids. Written as DNA, the CDR3 is TGTGCCAGCAGGGGGAAGGGACAGGGAAGTACTGAAGCTTTCTTT. This gives the protein CASRGKGQGSTEAFF.

V gene TRBV19 combines with J gene TRBJ1-1; 7 bases are shared with TRBD1. The CDR3 runs to 14 residues. Germline CDR1 LNHDA, CDR2 SQIVND (reference sequence). With 5 bases clipped from V and 4 bases from J, the junction kept 7 bases outside the gene matches. CDR3 nucleotides: TGTGCCAGTAGTCGCCTAGGGGGCGGCACTGAAGCTTTCTTT. This gives the protein CASSRLGGGTEAFF. The full variable domain, rest sourced from reference TRBV19 and TRBJ1-1, is DGGITQSPKYLFRKEGQNVTLSCEQNLNHDAMYWYRQDPGQGLRLIYYSQIVNDFQKGDIAEGYSVSREKKESFPLTVTSAQKNPTAFYLCASSRLGGGTEAFFGQGTRLTVV.

V and J are TRBV7-2 and TRBJ2-5, with 7 bases aligning to TRBD2. CDR3 length: 15 residues. V lost 0 bases to trimming and J lost 7 bases; unmatched junction nucleotides: 8. CDR1 is SGHTA, CDR2 FQGNSA, per germline. CDR3 protein: CASSLAGGTARTQYF. The CDR3 nucleotides are TGTGCCAGCAGCTTAGCGGGGGGGACCGCCAGGACCCAGTACTTC. Full variable domain (remainder filled in from reference TRBV7-2 and TRBJ2-5): GAGVSQSPSNKVTEKGKDVELRCDPISGHTALYWYRQSLGQGLEFLIYFQGNSAPDKSGLPSDRFSAERTGGSVSTLTIQRTQQEDSAVYLCASSLAGGTARTQYFGPGTRLLVL.

The V and J genes are TRBV29-1 and TRBJ2-7; 12 positions match TRBD1. Germline loops: CDR1 SQVTM, CDR2 ANQGSEA. V lost 7 bases, J lost 6 bases, and 7 bases stayed unmatched. This CDR3 spans 13 amino acids. CDR3 region: CSAEGTGGAEQYF. CDR3 DNA: TGCAGCGCCGAGGGGACAGGGGGCGCCGAGCAGTACTTC.

This chain links TRBV18 with TRBJ2-5; TRBD1 aligns across 7 bases. With 3 bases clipped from V and 2 bases from J, the junction kept 6 bases outside the gene matches. This CDR3 is built from 15 residues. Germline V gene data show CDR1 as KGHSH and CDR2 as LQKENI. CDR3 sequence: CASSPRDSFQETQYF. CDR3 nucleotide sequence: TGTGCCAGCTCACCCCGGGACAGCTTTCAAGAGACCCAGTACTTC.

The chain carries TRBV5-4 and TRBJ1-2; D is possibly TRBD1 (5 bases). The CDR3 spans 14 residues. The V end was cut by 4 bases, the J end by 0 bases, with 10 bases between. Germline CDR1 is SGHNT and CDR2 is YYREEE (reference sequence). The CDR3 is CASSIQGPNYGYTF. In DNA form, the CDR3 reads TGTGCCAGCAGCATCCAGGGTCCTAACTATGGCTACACCTTC.

V usage is TRBV5-1 and J usage is TRBJ1-1, with a weak D call TRBD1 (5 bases). This CDR3 is 14 amino acids long. From germline, CDR1 is SGHRS and CDR2 YFSETQ. Between the trimmed V and J ends, which lost 1 base and 6 bases, there was a span of 13 bases. The CDR3 is CASSLKAGVSEAFF. The CDR3 DNA reads as TGCGCCAGCAGCTTGAAGGCGGGGGTGTCTGAAGCTTTCTTT.

The chain carries TRBV6-1 and TRBJ1-2; a possible D gene is TRBD1 (5 bases). The CDR3 covers 13 residues. V was cut by 10 bases and J by 4 bases, with 16 bases left in between. Germline-derived CDR1 and CDR2 are MNHNS and SASEGT. The CDR3 bases are TGTGCCACCACCGTTGTAAGGGGCTATGGCTACACCTTC. Translated: CATTVVRGYGYTF.

This chain connects TRBV6-5 to TRBJ1-2; no reliable D call. This CDR3 contains 13 residues. CDR1 and CDR2 (germline): MNHEY, SVGAGI. Trimming cost V 5 bases and J 8 bases, with 15 bases left between them. The CDR3 sequence: CASSPWTDLGYTF. CDR3 in DNA: TGTGCCAGCAGTCCCTGGACGGACTTGGGCTACACCTTC.

For this clone: Other DNA sequences in this sample translate to the same CDR3. J is TRBJ1-5 and V is TRBV2; the D gene is possibly TRBD1 (6 bases). V dropped 6 bases and J dropped 6 bases, with 15 bases sitting between them. CDR1 is SNHLY, CDR2 FYNNEI, per germline. This CDR3 region has 14 residues. Written as DNA, the CDR3 is TGTGCCAGCAGCCAGACAGGCCGGGGTCAGCCCCAGCATTTT. Its translation is CASSQTGRGQPQHF.

The chain carries TRBV6-5 and TRBJ2-4, with 8 nucleotides matching TRBD2. Germline V CDR1 and CDR2: MNHEY, SVGAGI. V trimming: 8 bases; J trimming: 4 bases; junction bases outside the gene matches: 7. The CDR3 has 14 residues. The CDR3: CASGLSGVKNIQYF. CDR3 DNA: TGTGCCAGCGGGCTTAGCGGGGTAAAAAACATTCAGTACTTC.

The gene calls are TRBV6-6 and TRBJ2-2, with a tentative D call TRBD1 (6 bases). Germline lookup yields CDR1 MNHNY and CDR2 SVGAGI (reference sequence). CDR3 length: 14 amino acids. V lost 1 base and J 7 bases, leaving 10 bases between the germline ends. Written as DNA, the CDR3 is TGTGCCAGCAGTTACTTGGGGGCCGGCGGGGAGCTGTTTTTT. The encoded protein is CASSYLGAGGELFF.

This clone showed up just once. The chain combines TRBV9 with TRBJ1-5, with 9 bases that match TRBD1. CDR3 length: 15 residues. Germline V gene sequence: CDR1 SGDLS, CDR2 YYNGEE. With 3 bases clipped from V and 4 bases from J, the junction kept 5 bases outside the gene matches. CDR3 bases: TGTGCCAGCAGCGCAACCGGGACAGGGAATCAGCCCCAGCATTTT. This gives the protein CASSATGTGNQPQHF.

The V and J genes are TRBV29-1 and TRBJ1-1; a weak D match, TRBD1 (5 bases). CDR1 is SQVTM and CDR2 is ANQGSEA in the germline V gene. Trimming pared 2 bases from V and 4 bases from J, leaving 8 bases between. The CDR3 has 12 amino acids. The CDR3 DNA follows: TGCAGCGTTGAAAGGGGTGGCACTGAAGCTTTCTTT. Amino acid sequence: CSVERGGTEAFF.

V is TRBV7-8 and J is TRBJ1-2, with TRBD1 identical over 7 bases. V was clipped by 7 bases and J by 0 bases; unmatched bases: 5. CDR1 and CDR2 from the germline V gene are SGHVS and FQNEAQ. This CDR3 is built from 14 residues. The CDR3 region has the DNA TGTGCCAGCACCCCACAGGGGACTAACTATGGCTACACCTTC. Translated, it gives CASTPQGTNYGYTF.

V usage is TRBV28 and J usage is TRBJ1-1; no clear D gene. CDR1 and CDR2 (germline): MDHEN, SYDVKM. CDR3 length: 13 amino acids. Trimming cost V 8 bases and J 5 bases, with 15 bases left between them. The CDR3 reads CASGAGVRTEAFF. For the CDR3, the DNA is TGTGCCAGCGGCGCGGGCGTGAGGACTGAAGCTTTCTTT.

V and J are TRBV11-2 and TRBJ2-7; D may be TRBD1 (6 bases). In germline, CDR1 is SGHAT, CDR2 FQNNGV. V was clipped by 5 bases and J by 6 bases, with 17 bases between them. CDR3 length: 14 amino acids. The CDR3 region is CASSVVTGNGEQYF. The CDR3 coding sequence is TGTGCCAGCAGCGTCGTTACAGGGAATGGCGAGCAGTACTTC. Looking up the rest from reference TRBV11-2 and TRBJ2-7 gives the full variable domain: EAGVAQSPRYKIIEKRQSVAFWCNPISGHATLYWYQQILGQGPKLLIQFQNNGVVDDSQLPKDRFSAERLKGVDSTLKIQPAKLEDSAVYLCASSVVTGNGEQYFGPGTRLTVT.

The rearrangement joins TRBV9 to TRBJ1-2, with a possible D match to TRBD1 (6 bases). The CDR3 is made up of 13 amino acids. Germline V gene data show CDR1 as SGDLS and CDR2 as YYNGEE. V lost 4 bases and J 9 bases, leaving 16 bases between the germline ends. The CDR3 nucleotides are TGTGCCAGCAGCCTGCAAGAACAGGGAAGCTACACCTTC. Translation gives CASSLQEQGSYTF.

The gene calls are TRBV29-1 and TRBJ1-1; D perhaps matches TRBD1 (5 bases). The germline V gene has CDR1 SQVTM and CDR2 ANQGSEA. The CDR3 length is 15 residues. V dropped 0 bases and J dropped 1 base, with 12 bases sitting between them. CDR3 sequence (DNA): TGCAGCGTTGAAGAATCCGGCCAGGGGAACACTGAAGCTTTCTTT. Protein product: CSVEESGQGNTEAFF.

This clone was counted only a few times. The V call is TRBV6-4, the J call TRBJ2-1; a possible D gene is TRBD2 (6 bases). Germline V gene data show CDR1 as MRHNA and CDR2 as SNTAGT. There are 15 residues in the CDR3. V shed 2 bases and J shed 4 bases, with 12 bases lying between them. The CDR3 DNA follows: TGTGCCAGCAGTGACCGTCTGGCGGGGTACAATGAGCAGTTCTTC. As protein: CASSDRLAGYNEQFF.

Remarks on this clone: The identical CDR3 is also encoded by other nucleotide sequences in the sample. The rearrangement uses TRBV7-2 and TRBJ1-4, with D possibly TRBD1 on 6 matching bases. The CDR3 has 14 residues. From germline, CDR1 is SGHTA and CDR2 FQGNSA. Trimming removed 5 bases from V and 0 bases from J, with 7 bases in between. CDR3 nucleotides: TGTGCCAGCAGCCGACAGGCAACTAATGAAAAACTGTTTTTT. Translating it yields CASSRQATNEKLFF.

This chain links TRBV4-3 with TRBJ2-4; 14 bases are a match to TRBD2. V gave up 4 bases and J gave up 0 bases; unmatched junction bases: 11. Per the germline V gene, CDR1 is LGHNA and CDR2 is YSLEER. This CDR3 contains 20 residues. The CDR3 DNA is TGCGCCAGCAGCCCCTGGGCCGGGACTAGCGGGAGTACAGCCAAAAACATTCAGTACTTC. Residues: CASSPWAGTSGSTAKNIQYF.

V and J are TRBV6-5 and TRBJ1-2, with a tentative D call TRBD1 (6 bases). Germline V gene sequence: CDR1 MNHEY, CDR2 SVGAGI. This CDR3 contains 15 residues. V gave up 4 bases and J gave up 7 bases, with 19 bases separating them. CDR3 nucleotide sequence: TGTGCCAGCAGTTTCTCCACAGGGCGAGGGGGTGGCTACACCTTC. Encoded protein: CASSFSTGRGGGYTF.

The rearrangement uses TRBV18 and TRBJ2-7, with D possibly TRBD1 on 6 matching bases. CDR1 is KGHSH, CDR2 LQKENI, per germline. The V and J ends lost 3 bases and 2 bases respectively, with 11 bases between them. CDR3 length equals 14 residues. CDR3 residues: CASSPGTRTYEQYF. DNA for the CDR3: TGTGCCAGCTCACCCGGGACACGAACCTACGAGCAGTACTTC.

V and J are TRBV6-5 and TRBJ1-1, with 9 bases aligning to TRBD1. J was trimmed by 4 bases and V by 5 bases; bases with no gene match: 5. The CDR3 totals 14 residues. CDR1 MNHEY and CDR2 SVGAGI come from the germline V gene. The CDR3 DNA follows: TGTGCCAGCAGTAGAGCGACAGGGGGCACTGAAGCTTTCTTT. Translated, it gives CASSRATGGTEAFF.